A selection of T cell receptor beta chains follows, all from one sample in a study of spatial heterogeneity in lung cancer. A single record per CDR3 protein comes from TCRdb applying MiXCR to the 5' RACE reads. The table includes 55,000 to 75,000 distinct CDR3 sequences, 8% to 9% detected once. Sequencing used PBMCs, obtained at follow-up. The receptors stem from a female donor with early-stage non-small cell lung cancer. Both conserved end residues are part of each CDR3. The D gene is left open where the match is weak. Expanded clones are given a class, and other clones once, few, many or no size at all.

J | D | size | V | CDR3 | DNA
TRBJ2-1 | - | many | TRBV10-3 | CAISEASSYNEQFF | TGTGCCATCAGTGAGGCCAGCTCCTACAATGAGCAGTTCTTC
TRBJ2-1 | TRBD2 | many | TRBV12-5 | CASGWIAGGPYNEQFF | TGTGCTAGTGGTTGGATAGCGGGAGGGCCCTACAATGAGCAGTTCTTC
TRBJ1-5 | - | many | TRBV27 | CASSLTAHYSNQPQHF | TGTGCCAGCAGTTTGACAGCCCACTATAGCAATCAGCCCCAGCATTTT
TRBJ1-3 | TRBD1 | - | TRBV20-1 | CSVSGGAPGNTIYF | TGCAGTGTTTCAGGGGGGGCCCCCGGAAACACCATATATTTT
TRBJ2-5 | - | many | TRBV7-2 | CASSPTTGEGQETQYF | TGTGCCAGCAGCCCGACCACTGGAGAGGGGCAAGAGACCCAGTACTTC
TRBJ1-6 | - | many | TRBV7-9 | CASSFPGGHTPLHF | TGTGCCAGCAGCTTCCCGGGCGGTCATACACCCCTCCACTTT
TRBJ2-1 | TRBD2 | many | TRBV5-1 | CASSLGTIYNEQFF | TGCGCCAGCAGCCTAGGGACTATCTACAATGAGCAGTTCTTC
TRBJ2-1 | TRBD2 | - | TRBV20-1 | CTAGGLAGEADEQFF | TGCACTGCTGGGGGACTAGCGGGAGAAGCGGATGAGCAGTTCTTC
TRBJ1-1 | - | many | TRBV7-2 | CASSPPTGRKAFF | TGTGCCAGCAGCCCGCCCACTGGACGAAAAGCTTTCTTT
TRBJ2-5 | TRBD1 | many | TRBV7-9 | CASSLLGQGKETQYF | TGTGCCAGCAGCTTATTGGGACAGGGGAAGGAGACCCAGTACTTC
TRBJ2-3 | TRBD2 | many | TRBV6-1 | CASLGLAGFTDTQYF | TGTGCCAGCTTGGGACTAGCGGGCTTCACAGATACGCAGTATTTT
TRBJ2-1 | - | many | TRBV7-2 | CASSLAVSSYNEQFF | TGTGCCAGCAGCTTAGCGGTCAGCTCCTACAATGAGCAGTTCTTC
TRBJ2-1 | - | many | TRBV11-3 | CASSFRDNEQFF | TGTGCCAGCAGCTTCCGGGACAATGAGCAGTTCTTC
TRBJ1-1 | - | many | TRBV18 | CASQTGMNTEAFF | TGTGCCAGCCAAACTGGGATGAACACTGAAGCTTTCTTT
TRBJ2-3 | TRBD2 | many | TRBV5-1 | CASRPERGLTTDTQYF | TGCGCCAGCAGACCCGAGCGGGGACTCACCACAGATACGCAGTATTTT
TRBJ1-2 | TRBD1 | many | TRBV29-1 | CSVEEQGVDYGYTF | TGCAGCGTTGAAGAACAGGGGGTAGACTATGGCTACACCTTC
TRBJ1-2 | - | - | TRBV20-1 | CSASWQQFGLGYTF | TGCAGTGCTAGTTGGCAGCAGTTTGGGTTGGGCTACACCTTC
TRBJ2-3 | - | many | TRBV7-6 | CASSGAWGGTDTQYF | TGTGCCAGCAGCGGAGCGTGGGGAGGCACAGATACGCAGTATTTT
TRBJ1-1 | - | many | TRBV28 | CASSPPQSTALVPFF | TGTGCCAGCAGTCCCCCGCAATCGACAGCCTTGGTACCTTTCTTT
TRBJ2-2 | - | many | TRBV4-1 | CASSPLGGRSTGELFF | TGCGCCAGCAGCCCTCTCGGGGGCCGGAGCACCGGGGAGCTGTTTTTT
TRBJ2-4 | TRBD2 | many | TRBV5-1 | CASSPTRGGTGNIQYF | TGCGCCAGCAGCCCCACGCGGGGGGGGACCGGAAACATTCAGTACTTC
TRBJ2-3 | - | many | TRBV5-1 | CASSLNRATDTQYF | TGCGCCAGCAGCTTGAACAGGGCCACAGATACGCAGTATTTT
TRBJ1-1 | - | - | TRBV5-4 | CASRLYHGNEAFF | TGTGCCAGCAGACTTTACCACGGAAATGAAGCTTTCTTT
TRBJ2-1 | - | many | TRBV20-1 | CSASGPPNEQFF | TGCAGTGCTTCGGGGCCCCCCAATGAGCAGTTCTTC
TRBJ2-2 | TRBD2 | many | TRBV10-1 | CASSDFASGTVTGELFF | TGCGCCAGCAGTGATTTCGCTAGCGGGACGGTCACCGGGGAGCTGTTTTTT
TRBJ2-2 | TRBD2 | few | TRBV7-2 | CASTRPSGREGGELFF | TGTGCCAGCACCCGACCGTCCGGGAGGGAAGGCGGGGAGCTGTTTTTT
TRBJ2-3 | TRBD2 | many | TRBV5-1 | CASSYTSGRDTDTQYF | TGCGCCAGCAGCTACACTAGCGGGAGGGACACAGATACGCAGTATTTT
TRBJ2-7 | - | many | TRBV28 | CASSPRTDREADEQYF | TGTGCCAGCAGTCCAAGAACCGACAGGGAGGCGGACGAGCAGTACTTC
TRBJ2-3 | TRBD1 | many | TRBV2 | CASRAGTGTDTQYF | TGTGCCAGCAGAGCCGGGACAGGGACAGATACGCAGTATTTT
TRBJ1-1 | - | few | TRBV20-1 | CSAVPPNTEAFF | TGCAGTGCCGTCCCTCCGAACACTGAAGCTTTCTTT
TRBJ2-2 | TRBD2 | - | TRBV5-1 | CASSLTQGGATGELFF | TGCGCCAGCAGCTTAACCCAGGGAGGGGCAACCGGGGAGCTGTTTTTT
TRBJ2-1 | TRBD1 | many | TRBV11-2 | CASSPRDRGTNEQFF | TGTGCCAGCAGCCCGCGGGACAGGGGGACGAATGAGCAGTTCTTC
TRBJ2-7 | - | few | TRBV9 | CASSERAGTEQYF | TGTGCCAGCAGCGAGAGGGCCGGCACCGAGCAGTACTTC
TRBJ2-7 | TRBD1 | many | TRBV19 | CASSFETGQAYEQYF | TGTGCCAGTAGTTTCGAAACGGGACAGGCCTACGAGCAGTACTTC
TRBJ1-1 | - | many | TRBV19 | CASSILGQLNTEAFF | TGTGCCAGTAGTATCCTTGGACAGTTGAACACTGAAGCTTTCTTT
TRBJ2-1 | TRBD2 | many | TRBV7-2 | CASSLGTSNEQFF | TGTGCCAGCAGCCTCGGGACTAGCAATGAGCAGTTCTTC
TRBJ1-1 | - | - | TRBV2 | CASSAGSGLNTEAFF | TGTGCCAGCAGTGCGGGATCAGGTTTAAACACTGAAGCTTTCTTT
TRBJ2-7 | - | many | TRBV27 | CASSLGDYYEQYF | TGTGCCAGCAGTTTGGGTGACTATTACGAGCAGTACTTC
TRBJ2-7 | TRBD2 | few | TRBV3-1 | CASSPLAGESSEQYF | TGTGCCAGCAGCCCCCTAGCGGGAGAATCCTCCGAGCAGTACTTC
TRBJ2-1 | TRBD1 | many | TRBV27 | CAARRGSRSYNEQFF | TGTGCCGCCCGCAGGGGGTCCCGCTCCTACAATGAGCAGTTCTTC
TRBJ2-1 | TRBD2 | many | TRBV20-1 | CSAFKLAGGPKNEQFF | TGCAGTGCTTTCAAACTAGCGGGAGGGCCTAAAAATGAGCAGTTCTTC
TRBJ1-1 | TRBD1 | many | TRBV4-2 | CASSQEPLGQGATEAFF | TGTGCCAGCAGCCAAGAACCTCTTGGACAGGGGGCGACTGAAGCTTTCTTT
TRBJ2-3 | - | few | TRBV11-2 | CASSLSLPPTDTQYF | TGTGCCAGCAGCTTAAGTCTCCCCCCCACAGATACGCAGTATTTT
TRBJ2-1 | TRBD2 | many | TRBV6-5 | CASSYLIAGEQFF | TGTGCCAGCAGTTACCTCATAGCGGGGGAGCAGTTCTTC
TRBJ2-2 | - | once | TRBV20-1 | CSSQYRGRRTGELFF | TGCAGTTCCCAATACCGGGGGAGGAGAACCGGGGAGCTGTTTTTT